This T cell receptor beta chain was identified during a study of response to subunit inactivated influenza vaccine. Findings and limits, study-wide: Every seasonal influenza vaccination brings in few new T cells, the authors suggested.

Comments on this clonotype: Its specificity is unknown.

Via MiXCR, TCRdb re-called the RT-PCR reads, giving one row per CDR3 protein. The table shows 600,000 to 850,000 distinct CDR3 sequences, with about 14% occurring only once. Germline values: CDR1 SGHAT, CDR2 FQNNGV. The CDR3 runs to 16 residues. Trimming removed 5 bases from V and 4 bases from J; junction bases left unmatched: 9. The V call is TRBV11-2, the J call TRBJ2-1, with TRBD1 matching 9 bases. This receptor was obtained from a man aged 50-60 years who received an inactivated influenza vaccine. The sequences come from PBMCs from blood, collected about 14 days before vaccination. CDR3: CASSPGGTGTYNEQFF. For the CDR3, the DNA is TGTGCCAGCAGCCCAGGTGGGACAGGGACATACAATGAGCAGTTCTTC.